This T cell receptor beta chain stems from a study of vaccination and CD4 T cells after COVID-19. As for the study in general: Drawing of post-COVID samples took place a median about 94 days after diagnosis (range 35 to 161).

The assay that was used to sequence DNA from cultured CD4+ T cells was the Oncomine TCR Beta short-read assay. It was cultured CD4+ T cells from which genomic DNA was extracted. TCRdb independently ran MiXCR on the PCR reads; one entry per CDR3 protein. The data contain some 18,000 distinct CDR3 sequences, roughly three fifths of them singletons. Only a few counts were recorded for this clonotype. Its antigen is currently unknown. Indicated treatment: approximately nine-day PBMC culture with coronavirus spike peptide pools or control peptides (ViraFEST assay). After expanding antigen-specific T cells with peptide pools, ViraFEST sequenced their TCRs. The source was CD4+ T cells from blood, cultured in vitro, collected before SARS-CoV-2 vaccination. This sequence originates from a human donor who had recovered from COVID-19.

CDR3 DNA sequence: TGCAGTGCTAGGTTTTCTGGGTTCTCTGGCTACACCTTC. Translating gives CSARFSGFSGYTF. The rearrangement joins TRBV20-1 to TRBJ1-2; D gene ambiguous. The CDR3 sequence is 13 residues long. Trimming stripped 3 bases from V and 7 bases from J, with 15 bases between. Germline CDR1 DFQATT, CDR2 SNEGSKA (reference sequence).